The 29 T cell receptor beta chains reported below all come from one sample, sequenced in a study of PD-L1 blockade in urothelial cancer. Stated time point: peripheral blood 6 weeks after treatment start. Sequenced by immunoSEQ multiplex PCR; TCRdb stores in-frame clones only, minus some. The table includes some 41,000 clones, 83% detected once. Sequencing was performed on PBMCs, taken around atezolizumab (anti-PD-L1) treatment. All receptors derive from a man aged 60-69 years with urothelial cancer.

The genes are TRBV15 and TRBJ1-5; TRBD1 agrees at 7 bases. The CDR3 runs to 14 residues. Trimming cost V 0 bases and J 4 bases; bases outside gene matches: 0. The germline gives CDR1 LNHNV, CDR2 YYDKDF (reference sequence). The CDR3 sequence: CATSRDRGNQPQHF. CDR3 nucleotides: TGTGCCACCAGCAGAGACAGGGGGAATCAGCCCCAGCATTTT.

This chain connects TRBV10-3 to TRBJ2-1; 8 nucleotides agree with TRBD1. V dropped 6 bases and J dropped 5; count of bases not matched to a gene: 6. Germline V gene lookup returns CDR1 ENHRY and CDR2 SYGVKD. This CDR3 comprises 14 residues. The CDR3, as DNA: TGTGCCATCAGCCCGGACAGGGCAGACAATGAGCAGTTCTTC. This sequence encodes CAISPDRADNEQFF.

The chain's CDR3 is CASSPRTSGGETQYF. CDR3 sequence (DNA): TGTGCCAGCAGCCCAAGGACTAGCGGGGGAGAGACCCAGTACTTC. This chain links TRBV2 with TRBJ2-5, with 13 bases fitting TRBD2. Germline V gives CDR1 SNHLY, CDR2 FYNNEI. The CDR3 has 15 residues. J lost 4 bases, V lost 6 bases, and 5 bases had no gene match.

This chain uses TRBV19 with TRBJ2-1; perhaps TRBD1 as D (6 bases). The V end lost 0 bases, the J end lost 2 bases, and 11 bases lay between the germline ends. The length of the CDR3 is 16 residues. From germline, CDR1 is LNHDA and CDR2 SQIVND (reference sequence). CDR3 nucleotide sequence: TGTGCCAGTAGTATAGATCCTGGGGGCCCCTACAATGAGCAGTTCTTC. Its protein is CASSIDPGGPYNEQFF.

This chain connects TRBV11-3 to TRBJ2-1; 9 bases align to TRBD2. The CDR3 is 16 residues long. J was trimmed by 5 bases and V by 5 bases; bases with no gene match: 10. Germline V gene lookup returns CDR1 SGHNT and CDR2 YENEEA. This chain's CDR3 is CASSHGGRGGHNEQFF. The CDR3 DNA reads TGTGCCAGCAGCCACGGTGGGCGGGGGGGCCACAATGAGCAGTTCTTC. Together with reference TRBV11-3 and TRBJ2-1, the CDR3 gives the full variable domain: EAGVVQSPRYKIIEKKQPVAFWCNPISGHNTLYWYLQNLGQGPELLIRYENEEAVDDSQLPKDRFSAERLKGVDSTLKIQPAELGDSAVYLCASSHGGRGGHNEQFFGPGTRLTVL.

CDR3 loop: CASSPSGNSPLHF. The CDR3 bases are TGTGCCAGCAGTCCTTCAGGGAATTCACCCCTCCACTTT. The chain carries TRBV6-1 and TRBJ1-6; TRBD1 is a possible D gene (5 bases). Germline V gives CDR1 MNHNS, CDR2 SASEGT. The ends were cut back, 5 bases at V and 7 bases at J, with 9 bases in the middle. The CDR3 sequence is 13 residues long.

The chain couples TRBV6-5 to TRBJ1-1; tentative D call: TRBD1 (6 bases). V lost 2 bases, J lost 5 bases, and 9 bases lay in between. Germline assignment: CDR1 MNHEY and CDR2 SVGAGI. The CDR3 spans 13 residues. CDR3 nucleotides: TGTGCCAGCAGTTACACAGGGTGGACTGAAGCTTTCTTT. Residues: CASSYTGWTEAFF.

V gene TRBV6-5 combines with J gene TRBJ1-1; perhaps TRBD1 as D (5 bases). V dropped 0 bases and J dropped 0 bases, with 8 bases sitting between them. CDR1 and CDR2 from the germline V gene are MNHEY and SVGAGI. This CDR3 has 15 amino acids. CDR3 nucleotide sequence: TGTGCCAGCAGTTACTCGACAGAATTGAACACTGAAGCTTTCTTT. This sequence encodes CASSYSTELNTEAFF.

This clone showed up just once. The rearrangement links TRBV5-1 to TRBJ1-4; tentative D call: TRBD1 (5 bases). The CDR3 has 15 residues. V was pared by 6 bases and J by 3 bases, with 15 bases between. CDR1 SGHRS and CDR2 YFSETQ come from the germline V gene. The CDR3: CASTLGGASNEKLFF. The CDR3 region has the DNA TGCGCCAGCACCCTGGGTGGGGCTTCTAATGAAAAACTGTTTTTT.

The genes are TRBV5-1 and TRBJ2-6; 8 bases match TRBD1. Germline-derived CDR1 and CDR2 are SGHRS and YFSETQ. The V segment lost 4 bases and the J segment 0 bases; nucleotides outside the gene matches: 6. The CDR3 has 17 amino acids. For the CDR3, the DNA is TGCGCCAGCAGCCAGGGACAGGCCTTCTCTGGGGCCAACGTCCTGACTTTC. Translating it yields CASSQGQAFSGANVLTF.

This chain uses TRBV19 with TRBJ1-5, with D maybe TRBD1 (6 bases). CDR3 length: 15 amino acids. Trimming left V 6 bases short and J 3 bases short, with 15 bases between. Germline CDR1 is LNHDA and CDR2 is SQIVND (reference sequence). Written as DNA, the CDR3 is TGTGCCAGTAGCAGGGAGGGGGAGAACAATCAGCCCCAGCATTTT. It yields the protein CASSREGENNQPQHF.

The J gene is TRBJ2-5, the V gene TRBV9; TRBD2 aligns across 8 bases. Germline loops: CDR1 SGDLS, CDR2 YYNGEE. The CDR3 consists of 16 residues. V shed 4 bases and J 1 base; nucleotides not matched to a gene: 9. The CDR3: CASSPHPRGVQETQYF. CDR3 nucleotide sequence: TGTGCCAGCAGCCCTCATCCGCGGGGGGTCCAAGAGACCCAGTACTTC.

The chain has TRBV6-5 and TRBJ1-4; unclear D gene. The CDR3 is 14 amino acids. V dropped 8 bases and J dropped 0 bases, with 10 bases sitting between them. In germline, CDR1 is MNHEY, CDR2 SVGAGI. CDR3 coding DNA: TGTGCCAGCGGGTGGGAGGCAACTAATGAAAAACTGTTTTTT. This sequence encodes CASGWEATNEKLFF.

The rearrangement uses TRBV19 and TRBJ2-7; 8 positions match TRBD1. Germline lookup yields CDR1 LNHDA and CDR2 SQIVND (reference sequence). There are 15 residues in the CDR3. V lost 5 bases, J lost 3 bases, and 9 bases stayed unmatched. The CDR3 here is CASSAPGTGDYEQYF. The CDR3, as DNA: TGTGCCAGTAGTGCCCCCGGGACAGGAGACTACGAGCAGTACTTC.

The rearrangement joins TRBV5-4 to TRBJ1-2, with a tentative D call TRBD1 (5 bases). The germline V gene encodes CDR1 SGHNT and CDR2 YYREEE (reference sequence). V was clipped by 3 bases and J by 0 bases, with 9 bases between them. The CDR3 spans 14 residues. CDR3 in amino acids: CASSSGGANYGYTF. The CDR3 bases are TGTGCCAGCAGCTCGGGGGGAGCTAACTATGGCTACACCTTC.

The gene calls are TRBV6-1 and TRBJ1-1, with a weak D call TRBD1 (5 bases). The germline gives CDR1 MNHNS, CDR2 SASEGT. The germline V and J ends were trimmed by 6 bases and 1 base, with 6 bases remaining between them. The CDR3 extends over 12 amino acids. The CDR3 sequence: CASSRENTEAFF. CDR3 DNA sequence: TGTGCCAGCAGCAGGGAGAACACTGAAGCTTTCTTT.

The CDR3 is CASTGTGSTEAFF. CDR3 in DNA: TGTGCCAGCACCGGGACAGGGAGCACTGAAGCTTTCTTT. The genes are TRBV19 and TRBJ1-1; 9 bases map to TRBD1. CDR1 is LNHDA and CDR2 is SQIVND in the germline V gene (reference sequence). V was clipped by 9 bases and J by 4 bases; unmatched bases: 6. This CDR3 contains 13 residues.

The V gene is TRBV5-5, the J gene TRBJ2-2; 8 bases align to TRBD1. This CDR3 comprises 17 residues. V was clipped by 0 bases and J by 3 bases; unmatched bases: 7. Germline lookup yields CDR1 SGHKS and CDR2 YYEKEE (reference sequence). CDR3 protein: CASSLGGTGHHTGELFF. CDR3 nucleotides: TGTGCCAGCAGCTTGGGGGGGACAGGCCACCACACCGGGGAGCTGTTTTTT.

The chain combines TRBV4-2 with TRBJ2-7; 11 positions match TRBD2. The CDR3 sequence is 15 residues long. Germline CDR1 reads LGHNA; CDR2 reads YNFKEQ. The J segment lost 2 bases and the V segment lost 3 bases, leaving 3 bases of the junction unmatched. The CDR3 DNA reads as TGTGCCAGCAGCCAGGCTAGCGGGGGGACCTACGAGCAGTACTTC. This codes for CASSQASGGTYEQYF.

J is TRBJ2-7 and V is TRBV28; D is perhaps TRBD2 (6 bases). Looked up from germline, CDR1 is MDHEN and CDR2 is SYDVKM. V was trimmed by 11 bases and J by 6 bases, leaving 20 bases between them. The CDR3 contains 13 residues. CDR3: CAGSGTPGGEQYF. The CDR3 region has the DNA TGTGCCGGATCCGGGACTCCCGGGGGCGAGCAGTACTTC.

This rearrangement joins TRBV5-1 to TRBJ2-7; possibly TRBD1 for D (5 bases). CDR3 size: 13 residues. The germline V gene encodes CDR1 SGHRS and CDR2 YFSETQ. Trimming cost V 0 bases and J 2 bases, with 6 bases left between them. CDR3 in amino acids: CASSLAGTYEQYF. In nucleotides, the CDR3 is TGCGCCAGCAGCTTGGCAGGGACCTACGAGCAGTACTTC.

The DNA of the CDR3 is TGCGCCAGCAGCTTAGGGACTAATCAGCCCCAGCATTTT. This codes for CASSLGTNQPQHF. This chain uses TRBV5-1 with TRBJ1-5; a weak D match, TRBD1 (5 bases). Germline V gene sequence: CDR1 SGHRS, CDR2 YFSETQ. V was shortened by 2 bases and J by 4 bases, with 7 bases between the two germline ends. The CDR3 has 13 residues.

The V and J genes are TRBV7-2 and TRBJ2-5; 8 nucleotides agree with TRBD1. Germline values: CDR1 SGHTA, CDR2 FQGNSA. The CDR3 is 15 residues long. The V gene end was trimmed by 3 bases and the J gene end by 2 bases; junction bases not matched to a gene: 5. The CDR3 DNA is TGTGCCAGCAGCTTTCTGAACAGGGGGCAAGAGACCCAGTACTTC. Translation: CASSFLNRGQETQYF.

The chain couples TRBV30 to TRBJ1-5; TRBD1 matches at 9 bases. V lost 8 bases, J lost 3 bases, and 5 bases stayed unmatched. CDR1 GTSNPN and CDR2 SVGIG come from the germline V gene (reference sequence). There are 13 residues in the CDR3. The CDR3, as DNA: TGTGCCAGCGGACAGGGGATCAATCAGCCCCAGCATTTT. Its protein product is CASGQGINQPQHF. Filled out from reference TRBV30 and TRBJ1-5, the complete variable domain reads SQTIHQWPATLVQPVGSPLSLECTVEGTSNPNLYWYRQAAGRGLQLLFYSVGIGQISSEVPQNLSASRPQDRQFILSSKKLLLSDSGFYLCASGQGINQPQHFGDGTRLSIL.

Here the CDR3 reads CASSERQGVGSNQPQHF. Written as DNA, the CDR3 is TGTGCCAGCAGTGAAAGACAGGGAGTCGGTAGCAATCAGCCCCAGCATTTT. The V and J genes are TRBV2 and TRBJ1-5; TRBD1 matches at 7 bases. The CDR3 is 17 amino acids. Per germline, CDR1 SNHLY and CDR2 FYNNEI. The V segment lost 2 bases and the J segment 0 bases; nucleotides outside the gene matches: 7.

The chain has TRBV28 and TRBJ2-2, with TRBD2 identical over 8 bases. The ends lost 5 bases at V and 4 bases at J; junction bases unmatched: 12. There are 17 residues in the CDR3. The germline CDR1 and CDR2 sequences are MDHEN and SYDVKM. The CDR3 here is CASSTDSGARGTGELFF. The CDR3, as DNA: TGTGCCAGCAGTACCGATAGCGGGGCTCGTGGCACCGGGGAGCTGTTTTTT.

The V gene is TRBV5-6, the J gene TRBJ2-3; D unresolved. This CDR3 has 13 residues. The V end was cut by 1 base, the J end by 3 bases, with 6 bases between. Germline CDR1 reads SGHDT; CDR2 reads YYEEEE. The chain's CDR3 is CASSLPATDTQYF. DNA for the CDR3: TGTGCCAGCAGCTTGCCAGCGACAGATACGCAGTATTTT.

This chain uses TRBV11-2 with TRBJ2-1; TRBD1 might be the D (8 bases). The germline V gene encodes CDR1 SGHAT and CDR2 FQNNGV. The V end was cut by 3 bases, the J end by 8 bases, with 14 bases between. CDR3 length equals 14 residues. Here the CDR3 reads CASSFGQGGDEQFF. DNA for the CDR3: TGTGCCAGCAGCTTTGGACAGGGAGGGGATGAGCAGTTCTTC.

The chain is built from TRBV29-1 and TRBJ2-1; maybe TRBD2 (5 bases). The germline V gene encodes CDR1 SQVTM and CDR2 ANQGSEA. The CDR3 covers 10 residues. V was shortened by 7 bases and J by 7 bases, with 8 bases between the two germline ends. CDR3: CSGGFNEQFF. The CDR3 nucleotides are TGCAGCGGAGGGTTTAATGAGCAGTTCTTC.